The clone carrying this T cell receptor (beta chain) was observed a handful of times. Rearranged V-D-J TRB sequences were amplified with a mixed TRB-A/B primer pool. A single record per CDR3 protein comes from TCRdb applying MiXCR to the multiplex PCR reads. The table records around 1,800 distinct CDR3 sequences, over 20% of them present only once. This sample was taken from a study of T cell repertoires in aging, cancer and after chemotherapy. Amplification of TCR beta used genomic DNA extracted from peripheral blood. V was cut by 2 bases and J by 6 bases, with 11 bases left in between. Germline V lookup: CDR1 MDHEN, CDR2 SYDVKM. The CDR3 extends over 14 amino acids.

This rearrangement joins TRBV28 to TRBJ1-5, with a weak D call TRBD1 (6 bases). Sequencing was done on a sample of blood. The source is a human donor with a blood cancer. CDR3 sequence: CASSLLGGGQPQHF. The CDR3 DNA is TGTGCCAGCAGTTTACTTGGGGGCGGTCAGCCCCAGCATTTT.